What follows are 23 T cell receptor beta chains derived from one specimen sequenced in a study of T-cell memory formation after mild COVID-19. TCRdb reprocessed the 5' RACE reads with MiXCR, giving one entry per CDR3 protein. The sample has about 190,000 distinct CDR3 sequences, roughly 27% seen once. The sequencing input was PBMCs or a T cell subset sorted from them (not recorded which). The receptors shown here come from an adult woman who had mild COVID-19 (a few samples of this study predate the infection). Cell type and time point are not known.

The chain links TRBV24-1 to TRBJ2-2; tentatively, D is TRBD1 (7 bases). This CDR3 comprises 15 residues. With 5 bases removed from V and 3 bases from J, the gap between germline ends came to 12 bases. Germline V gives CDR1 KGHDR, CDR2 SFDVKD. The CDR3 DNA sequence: TGTGCCACCAGTGTAACAGGGGAGGACACCGGGGAGCTGTTTTTT. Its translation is CATSVTGEDTGELFF.

The CDR3 is CASSSDPGLAPDTQYF. CDR3 nucleotide sequence: TGTGCCAGCAGCTCAGATCCGGGACTAGCGCCAGATACGCAGTATTTT. J is TRBJ2-3 and V is TRBV7-9, with 10 bases that match TRBD2. CDR1 is SEHNR and CDR2 is FQNEAQ in the germline V gene (reference sequence). CDR3 size: 16 residues. V lost 4 bases to trimming and J lost 4 bases; unmatched junction nucleotides: 8.

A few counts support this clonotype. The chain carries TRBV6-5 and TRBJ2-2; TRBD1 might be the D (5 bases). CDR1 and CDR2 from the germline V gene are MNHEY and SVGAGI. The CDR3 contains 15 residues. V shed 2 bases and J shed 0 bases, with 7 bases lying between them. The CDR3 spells CASSYPTANTGELFF. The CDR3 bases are TGTGCCAGCAGTTACCCGACAGCGAACACCGGGGAGCTGTTTTTT.

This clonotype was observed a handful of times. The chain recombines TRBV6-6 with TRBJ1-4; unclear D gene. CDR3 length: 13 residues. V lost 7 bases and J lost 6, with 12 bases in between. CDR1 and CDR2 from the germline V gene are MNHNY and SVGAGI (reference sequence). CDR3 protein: CASTKGGDEKLFF. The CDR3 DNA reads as TGTGCCAGCACCAAAGGCGGGGATGAAAAACTGTTTTTT.

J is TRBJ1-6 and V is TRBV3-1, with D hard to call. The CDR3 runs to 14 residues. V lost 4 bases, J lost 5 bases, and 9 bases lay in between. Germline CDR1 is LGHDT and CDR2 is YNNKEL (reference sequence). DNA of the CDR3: TGTGCCAGCAGCCCACGGTTGGATAATTCACCCCTCCACTTT. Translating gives CASSPRLDNSPLHF. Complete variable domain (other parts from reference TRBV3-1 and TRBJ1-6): DTAVSQTPKYLVTQMGNDKSIKCEQNLGHDTMYWYKQDSKKFLKIMFSYNNKELIINETVPNRFSPKSPDKAHLNLHINSLELGDSAVYFCASSPRLDNSPLHFGNGTRLTVT.

The CDR3 loop is CASSVGGSGELFF. DNA of the CDR3: TGTGCCAGCAGCGTAGGGGGTTCCGGGGAGCTGTTTTTT. The chain uses TRBV9 and TRBJ2-2; D not resolved. This CDR3 spans 13 amino acids. The V end lost 0 bases, the J end lost 6 bases, and 6 bases lay between the germline ends. The germline gives CDR1 SGDLS, CDR2 YYNGEE.

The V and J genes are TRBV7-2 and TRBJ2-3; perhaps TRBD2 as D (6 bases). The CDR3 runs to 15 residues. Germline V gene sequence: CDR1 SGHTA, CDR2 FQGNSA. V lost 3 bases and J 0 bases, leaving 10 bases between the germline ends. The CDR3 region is CASSFRRGSTDTQYF. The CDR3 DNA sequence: TGTGCCAGCAGCTTCCGCCGGGGGAGCACAGATACGCAGTATTTT.

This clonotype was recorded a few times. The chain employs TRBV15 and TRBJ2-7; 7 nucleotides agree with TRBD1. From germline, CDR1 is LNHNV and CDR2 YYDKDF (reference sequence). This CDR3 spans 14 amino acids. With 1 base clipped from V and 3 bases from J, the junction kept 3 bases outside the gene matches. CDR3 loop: CATSRAGTDYEQYF. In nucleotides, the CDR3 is TGTGCCACCAGCAGAGCCGGGACAGACTACGAGCAGTACTTC.

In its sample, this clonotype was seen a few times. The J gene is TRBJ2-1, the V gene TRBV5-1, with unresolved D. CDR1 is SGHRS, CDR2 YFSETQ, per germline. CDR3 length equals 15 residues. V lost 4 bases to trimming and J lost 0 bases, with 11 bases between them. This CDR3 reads CASSLVDSSYNEQFF. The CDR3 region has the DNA TGCGCCAGCAGCCTGGTAGATAGCTCCTACAATGAGCAGTTCTTC.

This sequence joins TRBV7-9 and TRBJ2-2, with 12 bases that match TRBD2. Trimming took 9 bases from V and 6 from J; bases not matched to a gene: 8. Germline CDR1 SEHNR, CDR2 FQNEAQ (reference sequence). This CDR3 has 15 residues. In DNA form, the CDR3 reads TGTGCCAGTTTCGGACTAGCGGGAACCTCCGGGGAGCTGTTTTTT. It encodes CASFGLAGTSGELFF.

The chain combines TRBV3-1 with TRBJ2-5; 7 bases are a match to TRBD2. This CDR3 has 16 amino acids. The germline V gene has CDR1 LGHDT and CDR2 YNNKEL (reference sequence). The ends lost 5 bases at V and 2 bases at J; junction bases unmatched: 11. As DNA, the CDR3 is TGTGCCAGCAGCTGGCGCGGCGGGGGAGCACAAGAGACCCAGTACTTC. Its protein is CASSWRGGGAQETQYF.

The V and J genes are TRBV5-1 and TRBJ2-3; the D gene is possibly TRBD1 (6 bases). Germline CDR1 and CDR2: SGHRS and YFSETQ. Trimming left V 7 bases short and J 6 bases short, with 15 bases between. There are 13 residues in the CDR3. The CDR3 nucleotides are TGCGCCAGCCGCACTCGAAGGGGGGATACGCAGTATTTT. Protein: CASRTRRGDTQYF.

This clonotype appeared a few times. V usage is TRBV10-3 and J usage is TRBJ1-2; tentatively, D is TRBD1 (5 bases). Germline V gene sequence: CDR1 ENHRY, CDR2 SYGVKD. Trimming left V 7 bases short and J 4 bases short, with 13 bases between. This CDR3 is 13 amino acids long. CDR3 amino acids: CAITSDKTYGYTF. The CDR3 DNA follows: TGTGCCATCACCTCGGACAAAACCTATGGCTACACCTTC.

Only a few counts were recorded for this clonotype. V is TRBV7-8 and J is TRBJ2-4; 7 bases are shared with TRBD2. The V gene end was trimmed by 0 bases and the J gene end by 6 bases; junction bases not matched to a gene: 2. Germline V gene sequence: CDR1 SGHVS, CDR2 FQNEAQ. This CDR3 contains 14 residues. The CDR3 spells CASSLAGGANIQYF. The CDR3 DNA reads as TGTGCCAGCAGCTTAGCGGGAGGGGCAAACATTCAGTACTTC.

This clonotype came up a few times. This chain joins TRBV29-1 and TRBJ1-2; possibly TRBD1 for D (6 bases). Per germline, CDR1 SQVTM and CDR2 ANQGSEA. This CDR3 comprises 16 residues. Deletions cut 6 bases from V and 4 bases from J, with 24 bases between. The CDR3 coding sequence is TGCAGCGTCCGACGGATGGGTACACAGGGAGGCTATGGCTACACCTTC. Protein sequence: CSVRRMGTQGGYGYTF.

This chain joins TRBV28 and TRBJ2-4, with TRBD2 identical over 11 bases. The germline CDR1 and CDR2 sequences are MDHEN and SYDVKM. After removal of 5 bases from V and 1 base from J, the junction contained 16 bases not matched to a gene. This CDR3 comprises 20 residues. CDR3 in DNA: TGTGCCAGCAGTCCCCGCTCGACTAGCGGGATAGGGTTGGCCAAAAACATTCAGTACTTC. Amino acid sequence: CASSPRSTSGIGLAKNIQYF.

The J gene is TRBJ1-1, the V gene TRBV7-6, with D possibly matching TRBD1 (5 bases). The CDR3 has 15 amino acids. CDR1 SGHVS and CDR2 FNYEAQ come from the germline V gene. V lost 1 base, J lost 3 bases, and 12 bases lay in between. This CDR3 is CASSLVGGMDTEAFF. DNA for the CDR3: TGTGCCAGCAGCTTAGTGGGGGGGATGGACACTGAAGCTTTCTTT.

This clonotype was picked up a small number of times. CDR3 bases: TGTGCCAGCAGCCGAAGAACGGAGGAGCAGTACTTC. Encoded protein: CASSRRTEEQYF. The V call is TRBV3-1, the J call TRBJ2-7, with unresolved D. Germline V lookup: CDR1 LGHDT, CDR2 YNNKEL (reference sequence). CDR3 length: 12 amino acids. V dropped 4 bases and J dropped 7 bases, with 11 bases sitting between them.

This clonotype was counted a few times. The CDR3 DNA reads TGTGCCAGCAGTGATTCTCCGAGGACAGGGCGACAAGAGCAGTTCTTC. This sequence encodes CASSDSPRTGRQEQFF. The rearrangement links TRBV25-1 to TRBJ2-1; 8 bases agree with TRBD1. J was trimmed by 10 bases and V by 3 bases; bases with no gene match: 14. The CDR3 spans 16 residues. Germline CDR1 and CDR2: MGHDK and SYGVNS.

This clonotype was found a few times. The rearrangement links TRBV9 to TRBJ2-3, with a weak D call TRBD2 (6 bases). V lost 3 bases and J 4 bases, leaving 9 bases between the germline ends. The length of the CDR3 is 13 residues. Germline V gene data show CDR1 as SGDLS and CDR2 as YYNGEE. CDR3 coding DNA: TGTGCCAGCAGCGGCGGGGTTTCAGATACGCAGTATTTT. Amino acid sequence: CASSGGVSDTQYF.

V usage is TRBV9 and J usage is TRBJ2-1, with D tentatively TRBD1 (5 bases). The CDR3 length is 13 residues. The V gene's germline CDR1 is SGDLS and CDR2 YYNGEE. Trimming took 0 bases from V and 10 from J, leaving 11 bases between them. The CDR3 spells CASSVVSQGEQFF. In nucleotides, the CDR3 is TGTGCCAGCAGCGTAGTTTCCCAGGGAGAGCAGTTCTTC.

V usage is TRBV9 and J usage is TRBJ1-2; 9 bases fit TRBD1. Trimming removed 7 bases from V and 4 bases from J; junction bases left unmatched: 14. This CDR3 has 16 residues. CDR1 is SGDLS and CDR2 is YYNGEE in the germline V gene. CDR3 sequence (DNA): TGTGCCAGCGGTTGGGACAGGGAAGGGGCATCCTATGGCTACACCTTC. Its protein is CASGWDREGASYGYTF.

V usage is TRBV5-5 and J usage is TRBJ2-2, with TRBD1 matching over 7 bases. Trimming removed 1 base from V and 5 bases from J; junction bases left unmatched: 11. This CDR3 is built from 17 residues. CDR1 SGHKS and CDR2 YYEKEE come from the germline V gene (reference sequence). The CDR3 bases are TGTGCCAGCAGCTTGAGACAGGGCTGTATGAGGACCGGGGAGCTGTTTTTT. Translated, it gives CASSLRQGCMRTGELFF.